These T cell receptor beta chains were read from a single sample in a study of control samples from healthy donors and cancer patients. Sequenced by immunoSEQ multiplex PCR; TCRdb stores in-frame clones only, minus some. The profile covers approximately 100,000 clones, with roughly 92% appearing a single time and less than 3.5% taken by the ten largest. What was sequenced was blood. The receptors originated from a human donor in good health. The donor label of this sample is uncertain. The CDR3 runs from the conserved cysteine through the conserved F or W. Each record gives: D gene, clone size, J gene, V gene, CDR3 length, CDR3 protein, CDR3 DNA. D genes are given only for firm matches. Not all rows give a size; the values are once, few, many and, for expanded clones, a class.

d_gene: .; abundance: .; j_gene: TRBJ2-1; v_gene: TRBV12-3/TRBV12-4; len: 13; CDR3aa: CASSMDRYNEQFF; CDR3nt: TGTGCCAGCAGTATGGACCGGTACAATGAGCAGTTCTTC
d_gene: TRBD1; abundance: .; j_gene: TRBJ1-2; v_gene: TRBV6-5; len: 12; CDR3aa: CASSSGQGTPRF; CDR3nt: TGTGCCAGCAGCTCCGGACAGGGAACCCCCCGCTTC
d_gene: .; abundance: .; j_gene: TRBJ2-2; v_gene: TRBV6-1; len: 14; CDR3aa: CASSESRNPGELFF; CDR3nt: TGTGCCAGCAGTGAATCACGGAATCCCGGGGAGCTGTTTTTT
d_gene: TRBD1; abundance: .; j_gene: TRBJ2-6; v_gene: TRBV18; len: 17; CDR3aa: CASSPGQGSPGANVLTF; CDR3nt: TGTGCCAGCTCACCGGGACAGGGTTCTCCCGGGGCCAACGTCCTGACTTTC
d_gene: .; abundance: few; j_gene: TRBJ1-1; v_gene: TRBV12-3/TRBV12-4; len: 11; CDR3aa: CASSTGTEAFF; CDR3nt: TGTGCCAGCAGCACCGGGACAGAAGCTTTCTTT
d_gene: .; abundance: once; j_gene: TRBJ1-2; v_gene: TRBV11-1; len: 14; CDR3aa: CASSFGTGDYGYTF; CDR3nt: TGTGCCAGCAGCTTTGGGACCGGGGACTATGGCTACACCTTC
d_gene: .; abundance: .; j_gene: TRBJ2-3; v_gene: TRBV5-1; len: 15; CDR3aa: CASSLTVSETDTQYF; CDR3nt: TGCGCCAGCAGCTTAACTGTTTCGGAGACAGATACGCAGTATTTT
d_gene: TRBD1; abundance: .; j_gene: TRBJ2-3; v_gene: TRBV11-2; len: 14; CDR3aa: CASSRQGGTDTQYF; CDR3nt: TGTGCCAGCAGCCGACAGGGGGGCACAGATACGCAGTATTTT
d_gene: .; abundance: few; j_gene: TRBJ1-2; v_gene: TRBV6-5; len: 15; CDR3aa: CASSTQTGPLYGYTF; CDR3nt: TGTGCCAGCAGTACCCAGACTGGCCCCCTGTATGGCTACACCTTC
d_gene: TRBD1; abundance: .; j_gene: TRBJ2-3; v_gene: TRBV5-6; len: 18; CDR3aa: CASSFHAGGEFLTDTQYF; CDR3nt: TGTGCCAGCAGCTTCCATGCAGGGGGCGAGTTCCTCACAGATACGCAGTATTTT
d_gene: .; abundance: .; j_gene: TRBJ2-5; v_gene: TRBV12-5; len: 17; CDR3aa: CASGPLEGLGVRETQYF; CDR3nt: TGTGCTAGTGGTCCCCTGGAGGGGCTGGGGGTCCGAGAGACCCAGTACTTC
d_gene: .; abundance: .; j_gene: TRBJ1-1; v_gene: TRBV3-1/TRBV3-2; len: 15; CDR3aa: CASSLGQSMNTEAFF; CDR3nt: TGTGCCAGCAGCCTAGGACAGTCAATGAACACTGAAGCTTTCTTT
d_gene: .; abundance: .; j_gene: TRBJ2-7; v_gene: TRBV11-2; len: 13; CDR3aa: CASSLLQGYEQYF; CDR3nt: TGTGCCAGCAGCTTACTACAGGGCTACGAGCAGTACTTC
d_gene: .; abundance: .; j_gene: TRBJ2-1; v_gene: TRBV6-5; len: 14; CDR3aa: CASMPDPTRNEQFF; CDR3nt: TGTGCCAGCATGCCGGATCCAACTCGGAATGAGCAGTTCTTC
d_gene: .; abundance: .; j_gene: TRBJ2-5; v_gene: TRBV11-2; len: 14; CDR3aa: CASSLERRIETQYF; CDR3nt: TGTGCCAGCAGCTTAGAACGACGGATAGAGACCCAGTACTTC
d_gene: .; abundance: .; j_gene: TRBJ2-1; v_gene: TRBV11-2; len: 16; CDR3aa: CASSSGVAANYNEQFF; CDR3nt: TGTGCCAGCAGCTCGGGGGTAGCGGCTAACTACAATGAGCAGTTCTTC
d_gene: .; abundance: .; j_gene: TRBJ1-4; v_gene: TRBV7-8; len: 17; CDR3aa: CASSTYLQATTNEKLFF; CDR3nt: TGTGCCAGCAGCACCTATTTACAGGCGACAACTAATGAAAAACTGTTTTTT
d_gene: TRBD1; abundance: .; j_gene: TRBJ1-4; v_gene: TRBV28; len: 16; CDR3aa: CASSFYTQGAGEKLFF; CDR3nt: TGTGCCAGCAGTTTCTACACCCAGGGGGCGGGTGAAAAACTGTTTTTT
d_gene: TRBD1; abundance: .; j_gene: TRBJ1-1; v_gene: TRBV19; len: 14; CDR3aa: CASRAPDRDTEAFF; CDR3nt: TGTGCCAGTAGAGCTCCGGACAGGGACACTGAAGCTTTCTTT
d_gene: .; abundance: once; j_gene: TRBJ1-3; v_gene: TRBV7-9; len: 13; CDR3aa: CASSSPGGNTIYF; CDR3nt: TGTGCCAGCAGCTCCCCAGGGGGAAACACCATATATTTT
d_gene: .; abundance: .; j_gene: TRBJ2-7; v_gene: TRBV15; len: 12; CDR3aa: CATSRDTYEQYF; CDR3nt: TGTGCCACCAGCAGAGATACCTACGAGCAGTACTTC
d_gene: .; abundance: .; j_gene: TRBJ1-1; v_gene: TRBV2; len: 14; CDR3aa: CASSGSLLNTEAFF; CDR3nt: TGTGCCAGCAGTGGTTCGCTGCTGAACACTGAAGCTTTCTTT
d_gene: TRBD1; abundance: .; j_gene: TRBJ1-2; v_gene: TRBV7-9; len: 13; CDR3aa: CASSLEQGAGYTF; CDR3nt: TGTGCCAGCAGCTTAGAACAGGGGGCTGGCTACACCTTC
d_gene: TRBD1; abundance: .; j_gene: TRBJ1-6; v_gene: TRBV11-2; len: 15; CDR3aa: CASSFSGTDNSPLHF; CDR3nt: TGTGCCAGCAGCTTTTCGGGGACAGACAATTCACCCCTCCACTTT
d_gene: TRBD1; abundance: .; j_gene: TRBJ2-1; v_gene: TRBV19; len: 13; CDR3aa: CASRDRGYNEQFF; CDR3nt: TGTGCCAGTAGGGACAGGGGCTACAATGAGCAGTTCTTC
d_gene: TRBD1; abundance: .; j_gene: TRBJ2-7; v_gene: TRBV28; len: 15; CDR3aa: CASSSIGQGTYEQYF; CDR3nt: TGTGCCAGCAGTTCCATTGGACAGGGAACCTACGAGCAGTACTTC
d_gene: .; abundance: once; j_gene: TRBJ1-5; v_gene: TRBV19; len: 16; CDR3aa: CASSRDGAYSNQPQHF; CDR3nt: TGTGCCAGTAGTAGGGACGGAGCATATAGCAATCAGCCCCAGCATTTT
d_gene: .; abundance: few; j_gene: TRBJ1-1; v_gene: TRBV5-1; len: 14; CDR3aa: CASSLTTGHTEAFF; CDR3nt: TGCGCCAGCAGTCTCACCACGGGGCACACTGAAGCTTTCTTT
d_gene: TRBD1; abundance: once; j_gene: TRBJ2-1; v_gene: TRBV10-1; len: 15; CDR3aa: CASSERGPPGNEQFF; CDR3nt: TGCGCCAGCAGTGAAAGGGGGCCCCCCGGGAATGAGCAGTTCTTC
d_gene: .; abundance: .; j_gene: TRBJ1-5; v_gene: TRBV23-1; len: 16; CDR3aa: CANPRPLRAGNQPQHF; CDR3nt: TGCGCCAACCCACGTCCACTCAGGGCTGGCAATCAGCCCCAGCATTTT
d_gene: TRBD2; abundance: .; j_gene: TRBJ2-3; v_gene: TRBV7-8; len: 16; CDR3aa: CASSFHTSGNTDTQYF; CDR3nt: TGTGCCAGCAGCTTCCATACTAGCGGGAATACAGATACGCAGTATTTT
d_gene: .; abundance: few; j_gene: TRBJ1-1; v_gene: TRBV5-4; len: 14; CDR3aa: CASSERQLNTEAFF; CDR3nt: TGTGCCAGCAGTGAGCGGCAGCTGAACACTGAAGCTTTCTTT
d_gene: TRBD2; abundance: .; j_gene: TRBJ2-7; v_gene: TRBV3-1/TRBV3-2; len: 15; CDR3aa: CASSARTSGGYEQYF; CDR3nt: TGTGCCAGCAGCGCAAGGACTAGCGGGGGATACGAGCAGTACTTC
d_gene: TRBD2; abundance: .; j_gene: TRBJ2-3; v_gene: TRBV4-3; len: 15; CDR3aa: CASSQAGGRTDTQYF; CDR3nt: TGCGCCAGCAGCCAAGCGGGGGGACGCACAGATACGCAGTATTTT
d_gene: TRBD1; abundance: .; j_gene: TRBJ1-1; v_gene: TRBV9; len: 16; CDR3aa: CASSVVTGGMNTEAFF; CDR3nt: TGTGCCAGCAGCGTAGTAACAGGGGGAATGAACACTGAAGCTTTCTTT
d_gene: .; abundance: .; j_gene: TRBJ1-5; v_gene: TRBV15; len: 13; CDR3aa: CATSGGGNQPQHF; CDR3nt: TGTGCCACCAGCGGGGGAGGCAATCAGCCCCAGCATTTT
d_gene: .; abundance: .; j_gene: TRBJ2-7; v_gene: TRBV11-2; len: 15; CDR3aa: CASSLRTVITYEQYF; CDR3nt: TGTGCCAGCAGCTTACGGACGGTGATTACTTACGAGCAGTACTTC
d_gene: .; abundance: once; j_gene: TRBJ1-5; v_gene: TRBV28; len: 15; CDR3aa: CASRSVFFSNQPQHF; CDR3nt: TGTGCCAGCAGATCGGTATTCTTTAGCAATCAGCCCCAGCATTTT
d_gene: .; abundance: .; j_gene: TRBJ1-1; v_gene: TRBV7-9; len: 16; CDR3aa: CASSPWRAGGNTEAFF; CDR3nt: TGTGCCAGCAGCCCCTGGAGGGCGGGGGGAAACACTGAAGCTTTCTTT
d_gene: .; abundance: .; j_gene: TRBJ2-7; v_gene: TRBV5-4; len: 14; CDR3aa: CASSLKPTVYEQYF; CDR3nt: TGTGCCAGCAGCTTGAAACCGACAGTCTACGAGCAGTACTTC
d_gene: .; abundance: .; j_gene: TRBJ2-3; v_gene: TRBV6-1; len: 15; CDR3aa: CASSERRSSTDTQYF; CDR3nt: TGTGCCAGCAGTGAACGCCGGTCTAGCACAGATACGCAGTATTTT
d_gene: .; abundance: .; j_gene: TRBJ2-3; v_gene: TRBV5-1; len: 15; CDR3aa: CASSLLGASTDTQYF; CDR3nt: TGCGCCAGCAGCCTCCTCGGAGCTAGCACAGATACGCAGTATTTT
d_gene: .; abundance: .; j_gene: TRBJ1-1; v_gene: TRBV27; len: 18; CDR3aa: CASSFTVQGVYRITEAFF; CDR3nt: TGTGCCAGCAGTTTTACTGTACAGGGAGTGTATCGGATCACTGAAGCTTTCTTT
d_gene: TRBD2; abundance: .; j_gene: TRBJ2-5; v_gene: TRBV30; len: 15; CDR3aa: CAWSVRGGFQETQYF; CDR3nt: TGTGCCTGGAGTGTTCGGGGGGGCTTCCAAGAGACCCAGTACTTC